The 19 T cell receptor beta chains reported below all come from one sample, sequenced in a study of CD8+ T cells in alopecia areata. In each case, RNA was isolated and then reverse transcribed into cDNA as the sequencing template. This table comes from immunoSEQ multiplex PCR, and its TCRdb copy is limited to in-frame clones, with some not included. Among approximately 42,000 clones listed, about two thirds were seen once. Treatment specified: oral pan-JAK inhibitor, 5-10 mg twice daily. Sequences were derived from CD8+ T cells sorted from blood, sampled at week 4, from a patient treated with tofacitinib. These receptors were obtained from a human donor with alopecia areata.

This chain joins TRBV7-2 and TRBJ2-7, with a possible D match to TRBD2 (5 bases). Trimming stripped 0 bases from V and 10 bases from J, with 7 bases between. The CDR3 runs 11 residues. Per germline, CDR1 SGHTA and CDR2 FQGNSA. The CDR3 bases are TGTGCCAGCAGCTTAGCCCGGGATCAGTACTTC. It encodes CASSLARDQYF.

This clone was seen a few times. This chain uses TRBV30 with TRBJ2-2; D is ambiguous. Germline-derived CDR1 and CDR2 are GTSNPN and SVGIG (reference sequence). V was trimmed by 0 bases and J by 6 bases, leaving 5 bases between them. The CDR3 length is 12 residues. CDR3 DNA sequence: TGTGCCTGGAGTGTAGTTGCCGGGGAGCTGTTTTTT. This codes for CAWSVVAGELFF. The whole variable domain, filled in from reference TRBV30 and TRBJ2-2, reads SQTIHQWPATLVQPVGSPLSLECTVEGTSNPNLYWYRQAAGRGLQLLFYSVGIGQISSEVPQNLSASRPQDRQFILSSKKLLLSDSGFYLCAWSVVAGELFFGEGSRLTVL.

The chain recombines TRBV29-1 with TRBJ2-3; the D gene is possibly TRBD1 (5 bases). The V end lost 8 bases, the J end lost 2 bases, and 14 bases lay between the germline ends. The CDR3 has 13 amino acids. Germline V gene sequence: CDR1 SQVTM, CDR2 ANQGSEA. The CDR3 sequence: CSHWQGHTDTQYF. CDR3 nucleotide sequence: TGCAGCCATTGGCAGGGCCACACAGATACGCAGTATTTT.

This rearrangement joins TRBV7-6 to TRBJ1-1; TRBD1 matches at 7 bases. Germline V gene sequence: CDR1 SGHVS, CDR2 FNYEAQ. The CDR3 runs 15 residues. The V gene end was trimmed by 1 base and the J gene end by 3 bases; junction bases not matched to a gene: 5. The CDR3 coding sequence is TGTGCCAGCAGCTTAGAGGGCAGGGGGTACACTGAAGCTTTCTTT. Translating gives CASSLEGRGYTEAFF. Based on the CDR3 plus reference TRBV7-6 and TRBJ1-1, the full variable domain is GAGVSQSPRYKVTKRGQDVALRCDPISGHVSLYWYRQALGQGPEFLTYFNYEAQQDKSGLPNDRFSAERPEGSISTLTIQRTEQRDSAMYRCASSLEGRGYTEAFFGQGTRLTVV.

The sample holds a few counts of this clone. The chain is built from TRBV15 and TRBJ2-1, with D possibly matching TRBD1 (5 bases). This CDR3 region has 13 residues. V was trimmed by 1 base and J by 8 bases, leaving 9 bases between them. Germline V lookup: CDR1 LNHNV, CDR2 YYDKDF (reference sequence). The CDR3 DNA reads as TGTGCCACCAGCAGAGTTCAGACAGATGAGCAGTTCTTC. Translating gives CATSRVQTDEQFF.

This clone was seen a handful of times. The gene calls are TRBV27 and TRBJ2-7, with D tentatively TRBD2 (5 bases). V was shortened by 3 bases and J by 4 bases, with 10 bases between the two germline ends. The CDR3 is 13 residues long. The germline V gene encodes CDR1 MNHEY and CDR2 SMNVEV (reference sequence). CDR3 in DNA: TGTGCCAGCAGTTTGTCCGGACTTTACGAGCAGTACTTC. Translated: CASSLSGLYEQYF.

In its sample, this clone was seen a few times. This chain links TRBV5-6 with TRBJ2-3; possible D gene TRBD2, 7 bases. V lost 1 base and J lost 0, with 15 bases in between. Per the germline V gene, CDR1 is SGHDT and CDR2 is YYEEEE. The CDR3 loop spans 17 amino acids. The CDR3: CASSLLIGGLSTDTQYF. The CDR3 DNA is TGTGCCAGCAGCTTGTTGATCGGGGGGCTAAGCACAGATACGCAGTATTTT.

The chain recombines TRBV2 with TRBJ2-1, with D perhaps TRBD1 (5 bases). Looked up from germline, CDR1 is SNHLY and CDR2 is FYNNEI. CDR3 length equals 13 residues. V shed 5 bases and J shed 7 bases, with 12 bases lying between them. CDR3 sequence (DNA): TGTGCCAGCAGTCAGGGTGCAGGGAATGAGCAGTTCTTC. Translating gives CASSQGAGNEQFF.

This clone was counted between two and nine times. The chain carries TRBV7-3 and TRBJ2-1, with D perhaps TRBD2 (6 bases). This CDR3 comprises 15 residues. The V gene's germline CDR1 is SGHTA and CDR2 FQGTGA. V lost 6 bases and J 2 bases, leaving 14 bases between the germline ends. The CDR3 is CASRVDSGTYNEQFF. CDR3 coding DNA: TGTGCCAGCAGGGTTGATAGCGGAACCTACAATGAGCAGTTCTTC.

The genes are TRBV9 and TRBJ1-5, with D perhaps TRBD1 (6 bases). The V gene lost 0 bases and the J gene lost 3 bases, with 7 bases spanning the gap. The CDR3 covers 14 residues. The germline V gene has CDR1 SGDLS and CDR2 YYNGEE. Here the CDR3 DNA reads TGTGCCAGCAGCGTAGCAGGGGCCAATCAGCCCCAGCATTTT. Protein: CASSVAGANQPQHF.

This clone turned up a few times. The rearrangement joins TRBV27 to TRBJ2-2, with D perhaps matching TRBD1 (5 bases). Trimming shortened V by 5 bases and J by 6 bases, and 10 bases separated the two germline ends. The CDR3 extends over 13 amino acids. The germline V gene encodes CDR1 MNHEY and CDR2 SMNVEV (reference sequence). The CDR3 loop is CASSVQGAGELFF. DNA of the CDR3: TGTGCCAGCAGTGTTCAGGGTGCCGGGGAGCTGTTTTTT.

The rearrangement joins TRBV29-1 to TRBJ2-3, with D tentatively TRBD1 (5 bases). Germline-derived CDR1 and CDR2 are SQVTM and ANQGSEA. The CDR3 has 15 amino acids. V was shortened by 1 base and J by 2 bases, with 13 bases between the two germline ends. The DNA of the CDR3 is TGCAGCGTTGAAGGGGGCGCCGAAAACACAGATACGCAGTATTTT. It encodes CSVEGGAENTDTQYF.

With respect to this clone: One end of the junction varies from germline; a read error may be responsible. The chain couples TRBV11-2 to TRBJ2-2, with D possibly matching TRBD1 (6 bases). The CDR3 loop spans 14 amino acids. Germline V gene sequence: CDR1 SGHAT, CDR2 FQNNGV. The CDR3 DNA is TGCGCCAGCAGCCAGTCAAGGGGGACCGGGGAGCTGTTTTTT. It codes for CASSQSRGTGELFF.

The chain uses TRBV30 and TRBJ1-1; D not resolved. Trimming removed 3 bases from V and 2 bases from J, with 7 bases in between. Per the germline V gene, CDR1 is GTSNPN and CDR2 is SVGIG (reference sequence). The CDR3 extends over 12 amino acids. CDR3 in amino acids: CAWSEVNTEAFF. CDR3 coding DNA: TGTGCCTGGAGCGAGGTCAACACTGAAGCTTTCTTT.

This clone was detected only a few times. The chain recombines TRBV29-1 with TRBJ1-2; the match to TRBD1 covers 8 bases. This CDR3 contains 11 residues. The germline V gene encodes CDR1 SQVTM and CDR2 ANQGSEA. With V trimmed by 7 bases and J by 8 bases, 6 bases remained unmatched. DNA for the CDR3: TGCAGCGGTGTGACAGGGGACGGCTACACCTTC. It yields the protein CSGVTGDGYTF.

This chain uses TRBV30 with TRBJ1-1; D is undetermined. V was shortened by 1 base and J by 0 bases, with 3 bases between the two germline ends. This CDR3 has 12 residues. Germline CDR1 GTSNPN, CDR2 SVGIG (reference sequence). The CDR3 loop reads CAWSGMNTEAFF. The CDR3 nucleotides read TGTGCCTGGAGTGGAATGAACACTGAAGCTTTCTTT.

The CDR3, as DNA: TGTGCCTGTAAACAGGGGGAAGAGACCCAGTACTTC. The encoded protein is CACKQGEETQYF. V usage is TRBV30 and J usage is TRBJ2-5; TRBD1 agrees at 8 bases. The length of the CDR3 is 12 residues. From germline, CDR1 is GTSNPN and CDR2 SVGIG (reference sequence). The ends lost 6 bases at V and 3 bases at J; junction bases unmatched: 3.

This clone was counted between two and nine times. The chain uses TRBV28 and TRBJ1-5; D possibly corresponds to TRBD1 (5 bases). Trimming took 3 bases from V and 7 from J, leaving 13 bases between them. The germline V gene encodes CDR1 MDHEN and CDR2 SYDVKM. The CDR3 contains 14 residues. This CDR3 is CASSLSRVRQPQHF. As DNA, the CDR3 is TGTGCCAGCAGTTTGTCCAGGGTTAGGCAGCCCCAGCATTTT. The entire variable domain, with the rest obtained from reference TRBV28 and TRBJ1-5, is as follows: DVKVTQSSRYLVKRTGEKVFLECVQDMDHENMFWYRQDPGLGLRLIYFSYDVKMKEKGDIPEGYSVSREKKERFSLILESASTNQTSMYLCASSLSRVRQPQHFGDGTRLSIL.

This rearrangement joins TRBV4-3 to TRBJ2-3; D is uncertain. The germline gives CDR1 LGHNA, CDR2 YSLEER. Trimming shortened V by 0 bases and J by 2 bases, and 9 bases separated the two germline ends. CDR3 length equals 15 residues. The CDR3 DNA sequence: TGCGCCAGCAGCCAAGATACTACGGCCACAGATACGCAGTATTTT. It translates to CASSQDTTATDTQYF.